The present T cell receptor beta chain was sequenced within a study of human T cells and chemical hapten exposure. About the study: Cases of alopecia areata, totalis or universalis occurred in a predominantly female patient group.

This CDR3 contains 14 residues. V trimming: 0 bases; J trimming: 7 bases; junction bases outside the gene matches: 7. The germline gives CDR1 SGHNT, CDR2 YYREEE (reference sequence). Noted time point: pre-sensitization, week 0. The treatment here: therapeutic diphenylcyclopropenone sensitization with weekly scalp DPC. Those who donated were patients with alopecia, 18 to 70 years of age, and suitable for DPC. Unfractionated whole blood was the source from which total RNA was extracted. This clonotype has a single count. Each CDR3 protein gets one entry after TCRdb re-called the RACE reads with MiXCR. The data show 300,000 to 400,000 distinct CDR3 sequences, 4.5% to 6% seen once.

This sequence originates from a woman in her fifties or sixties with alopecia areata. Some clones in this sample may be carry-over from other donors' samples. V and J are TRBV5-4 and TRBJ2-7; 7 positions agree with TRBD1. Material: whole blood, obtained in connection with sensitization to the hapten diphenylcyclopropenone (DPC). CDR3 sequence: CASSLEQGIGEQYF. CDR3 nucleotides: TGTGCCAGCAGCTTGGAACAGGGGATAGGGGAGCAGTACTTC.